This T cell receptor beta chain was sequenced for a study of cytomegalovirus exposure and HLA in healthy donors. Germline V lookup: CDR1 SEHNR, CDR2 FQNEAQ (reference sequence). The CDR3 loop spans 15 amino acids. With respect to this clone: Its antigen remains unidentified. Compared with germline, one end of the junction differs, possibly owing to a read error.

The PCR ran on 60 Vbeta and 13 Jbeta primers. TCRdb's table, derived via immunoSEQ multiplex PCR, lists solely in-frame clones and lacks some. The sample data list tens of thousands of clones. The study, taken as a whole, reports: In an earlier analysis, about 87% or about 30%: the productive usage of most TCR beta V segments.

The rearrangement links TRBV7-9 to TRBJ2-1; 7 positions agree with TRBD2. The sequencing input was PBMCs. The receptor's source is a man aged 35 to 55 in good health and CMV-seropositive. The CDR3, as DNA: TGTGCCAGCAGCCTTGGAGGGCGGGAGACCAATGAGCAGCTCTTC. Encoded protein: CASSLGGRETNEQLF.